This TCR beta chain was found in a study of blood T cell repertoires in COVID-19 (dated by TCRdb to about 2020). As for the study more broadly: ImmuneRACE Cohort 3 recovered participants were defined by two consecutive negative NP/OP PCR tests, healthcare professional clearance, or symptom resolution. The collaborator samples originated in the United States, Italy and Spain and spanned the acute and convalescent phases of COVID-19. The prospective study material was composed of cDNA or gDNA derived from T cells, B-cell-depleted T cells, or PBMCs. The dataset comprised deeply sampled blood TCRbeta repertoires from subjects exposed to, actively infected with, or recovered from COVID-19. A freely available public database, intended as a resource for researchers studying the immune response to SARS-CoV-2, is where the repertoires were released. The samples were drawn from the first 160 participants of the ongoing ImmuneRACE study and from 950 to 1,500 subjects provided by 6 global collaborators. The sample metadata nearly always contained a de-identified subject ID, COVID-19 status, age in years and sex. Where available, HLA class I and class II types were taken from metadata supplied by the sample provider and were not determined by assay-based typing.

TCRbeta CDR3 regions were amplified from genomic DNA by means of the immunoSEQ Assay, a bias-controlled multiplex PCR. On the authors' methods: The number of nucleated cells in each sample was estimated from the amplification of reference gene primers within the assay. Sequence reads were collapsed and filtered to measure the absolute abundance of every unique TCRbeta CDR3 rearrangement. For each sample, productive Simpson clonality was calculated as the square root of Simpson's diversity index over productive rearrangements. Here the immuneACCESS table is served through TCRdb, limited to in-frame sequences with V and J called. Missing clones are a known gap in these copies; in checked studies unresolved V genes cover under half, and the rest lacks a known reason. The DNA gave D and trimming, while V, J and clone size come from that table. Counted in this sample were roughly 210,000 clones; over 75% of them appeared once. 7.2% of the sample goes to the ten largest clones.

Overall results and qualifications from the work: The quantity of clinical and demographic metadata differed by source and by participant and was supplied without curation.

Comments on this clone: This clone's antigen is unknown. Per-base qualities were not stored, and no clone one base away is much larger.

Participants in the prospective study were enrolled through a virtual design, were aged roughly 18 to 90 years, and lived in 24 United States geographic areas. Cohort assignment in the prospective study relied on participant-reported clinical history from a screening survey and a study questionnaire. Mobile phlebotomists in the prospective study collected whole blood, serum and a nasopharyngeal or oropharyngeal swab from every participant. Over an approximately two-month period, participants in the prospective study had the option of providing additional blood draws and questionnaires. Prospective study blood samples were shipped either frozen or at room temperature before DNA extraction. This TCR came from a man aged 25-45 years in a cohort exposed to, infected with or recovered from COVID-19 (not recorded which). Sample: PBMCs or T cells enriched from blood (not recorded which).

The CDR3 sequence is CASSLGATNEKLFF. The DNA sequence follows: TGTGCCAGCAGTTTGGGAGCAACTAATGAAAAACTGTTTTTT. The rearrangement combines TRBV27 with TRBJ1-4; no D gene can be assigned with confidence. The CDR3 covers 14 residues, taking in both the cysteine and the phenylalanine. Solely the CDR3 DNA is kept, with 42 bases framed from the first base. V loses 3 bases, J loses 0 bases, and the germline ends lie 5 bases apart. Looking up the germline V gene (reference sequence) yields CDR1 MNHEY and CDR2 SMNVEV. With all but the CDR3 taken from the reference TRBV27 and TRBJ1-4 genes, the full variable domain is: EAQVTQNPRYLITVTGKKLTVTCSQNMNHEYMSWYRQDPGLGLRQIYYSMNVEVTDKGDVPEGYKVSRKEKRNFPLILESPSPNQTSLYFCASSLGATNEKLFFGSGTQLSVL.